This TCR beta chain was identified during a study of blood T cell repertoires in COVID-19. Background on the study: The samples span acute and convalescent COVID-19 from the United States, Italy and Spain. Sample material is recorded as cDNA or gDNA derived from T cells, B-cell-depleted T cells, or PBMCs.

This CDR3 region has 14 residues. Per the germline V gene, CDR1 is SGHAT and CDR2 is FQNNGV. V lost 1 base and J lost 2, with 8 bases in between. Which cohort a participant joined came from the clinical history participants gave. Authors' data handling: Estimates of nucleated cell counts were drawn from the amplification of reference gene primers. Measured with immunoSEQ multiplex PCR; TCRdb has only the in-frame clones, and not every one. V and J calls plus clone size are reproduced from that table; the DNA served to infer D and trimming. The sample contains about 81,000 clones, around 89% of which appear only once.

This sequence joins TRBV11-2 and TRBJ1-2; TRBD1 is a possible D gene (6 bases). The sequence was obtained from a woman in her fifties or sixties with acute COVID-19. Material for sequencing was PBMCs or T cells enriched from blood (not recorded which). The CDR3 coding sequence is TGTGCCAGCAGCTTAGCGGGGGGCAACTATGGCTACACCTTC. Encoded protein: CASSLAGGNYGYTF.